This TCR beta chain was sequenced during a study of radiotherapy plus CTLA-4 blockade in lung cancer. At the level of the study: With 30% to 40% of patients having disease control, objective responses were seen in 15% to 20%. Study-wide results and limits: After radiotherapy and ipilimumab, tumor-derived clones expanded in peripheral blood. According to reports, early shifts in blood T cell clones, alongside interferon-beta, forecast response most accurately.

This clone is a singleton in its sample. Its antigen is not known. Trimming left V 4 bases short and J 15 bases short, with 19 bases between. The CDR3 loop spans 13 amino acids. Germline CDR1 MNHEY, CDR2 SVGAGI. Patients with chemo-refractory metastatic non-small-cell lung cancer received focal radiation plus CTLA-4 blockade with ipilimumab. Using immunoSEQ multiplex PCR, the repertoire was profiled, and TCRdb retains in-frame clones only, with some absent. This table has 120,000 or so clones, more than 65% appearing once. This clonotype was obtained from a human donor with non-small cell lung cancer who had a partial response to radiotherapy plus ipilimumab. The chain employs TRBV6-5 and TRBJ2-1, with a weak D call TRBD2 (6 bases). The starting material was peripheral blood, obtained from a patient treated with radiotherapy plus ipilimumab. The CDR3 DNA reads as TGTGCCAGCAGTTCTGCCCCCCTGCGGGATCTGTTCTTC. Its translation: CASSSAPLRDLFF.